This TCR beta chain was recorded in a study of blood T cell repertoires in COVID-19. The overall study: Samples of COVID-19 (acute and convalescent) were obtained from the United States, Italy and Spain.

The study recruited people aged roughly 18 to 95 years across roughly 23 US areas. Germline V gives CDR1 SGHTA, CDR2 FQGNSA. This CDR3 region has 13 residues. After removal of 5 bases from V and 6 bases from J, the junction contained 2 bases not matched to a gene. In the authors' methods: Reference gene primer amplification gave estimated nucleated cell counts. The protocol was immunoSEQ multiplex PCR, while the TCRdb copy is restricted to in-frame clones and leaves out a portion. The DNA gave D and trimming, while V, J and clone size come from that table. The table lists roughly 310,000 clones, roughly nine tenths of them singletons, with 2% to 3% in the top ten.

This sequence joins TRBV7-2 and TRBJ1-2, with TRBD1 matching 11 bases. This TCR derives from a man aged 55 to 69 who had recovered from COVID-19. Sequences were obtained from PBMCs or T cells enriched from blood (not recorded which). This chain's CDR3 is CASSRTGGNGYTF. DNA of the CDR3: TGTGCCAGCAGCCGGACAGGGGGCAATGGCTACACCTTC.